These 26 T cell receptor beta chains share one sample of origin, sequenced in a study of T cell changes during pregnancy in multiple sclerosis. Assay: immunoSEQ multiplex PCR; the TCRdb copy retains only in-frame clones and omits some. The sample lists nearly 45,000 clones; roughly 95% were seen once. Sequenced here: peripheral blood, sampled in the second trimester of pregnancy. These receptors were collected from a female donor with multiple sclerosis, enrolled in a pregnancy study.

The CDR3 region is CASARTSGTYEQYF. CDR3 sequence (DNA): TGTGCCAGCGCCAGGACTAGCGGGACCTACGAGCAGTACTTC. The genes are TRBV2 and TRBJ2-7, with 12 bases that match TRBD2. The CDR3 is 14 amino acids. Germline V gene data show CDR1 as SNHLY and CDR2 as FYNNEI. The V and J ends lost 8 bases and 2 bases, in that order; junction bases with no gene match: 4.

The genes are TRBV28 and TRBJ2-2; D gene uncertain. Germline V gene lookup returns CDR1 MDHEN and CDR2 SYDVKM. The CDR3 consists of 15 residues. The V end was cut by 3 bases, the J end by 1 base, with 9 bases between. CDR3 loop: CASSFSNMNTGELFF. CDR3 nucleotide sequence: TGTGCCAGCAGTTTTTCCAACATGAACACCGGGGAGCTGTTTTTT. Combining the CDR3 with reference TRBV28 and TRBJ2-2 gives the whole variable domain DVKVTQSSRYLVKRTGEKVFLECVQDMDHENMFWYRQDPGLGLRLIYFSYDVKMKEKGDIPEGYSVSREKKERFSLILESASTNQTSMYLCASSFSNMNTGELFFGEGSRLTVL.

This clone appeared a single time. V and J are TRBV18 and TRBJ2-7; possible D gene TRBD1, 6 bases. This CDR3 has 14 amino acids. V gave up 2 bases and J gave up 3 bases, with 11 bases separating them. Germline-derived CDR1 and CDR2 are KGHSH and LQKENI. The CDR3 region is CASSPDGGGYEQYF. CDR3 in DNA: TGTGCCAGCTCACCAGATGGGGGCGGCTACGAGCAGTACTTC.

The V call is TRBV6-1, the J call TRBJ2-5; 7 nucleotides align to TRBD1. The CDR3 spans 15 residues. CDR1 is MNHNS and CDR2 is SASEGT in the germline V gene. J lost 2 bases, V lost 2 bases, and 5 bases had no gene match. CDR3 amino acids: CASSENRGMQETQYF. The CDR3 nucleotides read TGTGCCAGCAGTGAAAACAGGGGCATGCAAGAGACCCAGTACTTC.

This chain uses TRBV29-1 with TRBJ1-2, with D possibly TRBD1 on 5 matching bases. The ends were cut back, 3 bases at V and 4 bases at J, with 18 bases in the middle. The CDR3 spans 15 residues. Germline CDR1 and CDR2: SQVTM and ANQGSEA. CDR3 nucleotides: TGCAGCGTTGACCTGGGAGGGGAACGTGGCTATGGCTACACCTTC. It translates to CSVDLGGERGYGYTF.

V usage is TRBV10-3 and J usage is TRBJ2-1; 7 bases align to TRBD2. The CDR3 covers 16 residues. In germline, CDR1 is ENHRY, CDR2 SYGVKD. The ends lost 4 bases at V and 11 bases at J; junction bases unmatched: 17. CDR3 bases: TGTGCCATCAGTGGCCCTGGACGGGCGGGAGAGGGTCAGCAGTTCTTC. Translating gives CAISGPGRAGEGQQFF.

The chain uses TRBV2 and TRBJ2-5; TRBD2 might be the D (6 bases). Trimming cost V 6 bases and J 3 bases, with 17 bases left between them. The length of the CDR3 is 15 residues. Germline V lookup: CDR1 SNHLY, CDR2 FYNNEI. CDR3 protein: CASSPAGRLKETQYF. The CDR3 nucleotides are TGTGCCAGCAGCCCCGCGGGACGCCTGAAAGAGACCCAGTACTTC.

The chain employs TRBV29-1 and TRBJ2-3; the D gene is possibly TRBD2 (5 bases). Germline CDR1 reads SQVTM; CDR2 reads ANQGSEA. The CDR3 extends over 15 amino acids. Trimming left V 4 bases short and J 5 bases short, with 19 bases between. The CDR3 DNA sequence: TGCAGCGTTGTCCACCAGTCCGGGGTTGGAGATACGCAGTATTTT. Its translation: CSVVHQSGVGDTQYF.

V and J are TRBV15 and TRBJ2-5; D possibly corresponds to TRBD1 (6 bases). The CDR3 has 16 amino acids. V shed 2 bases and J shed 0 bases, with 13 bases lying between them. Germline V lookup: CDR1 LNHNV, CDR2 YYDKDF (reference sequence). CDR3 bases: TGTGCCACCAGCAGACCAGAACAGGGTTACCAAGAGACCCAGTACTTC. Protein sequence: CATSRPEQGYQETQYF. Combining the CDR3 with reference TRBV15 and TRBJ2-5 gives the whole variable domain DAMVIQNPRYQVTQFGKPVTLSCSQTLNHNVMYWYQQKSSQAPKLLFHYYDKDFNNEADTPDNFQSRRPNTSFCFLDIRSPGLGDTAMYLCATSRPEQGYQETQYFGPGTRLLVL.

The chain is built from TRBV18 and TRBJ1-1; 8 bases are shared with TRBD1. CDR1 and CDR2 (germline): KGHSH, LQKENI. The CDR3 sequence is 14 residues long. The V segment lost 8 bases and the J segment 1 base; nucleotides outside the gene matches: 6. The CDR3: CASGQGAGNTEAFF. CDR3 nucleotide sequence: TGTGCCAGCGGGCAGGGGGCTGGGAACACTGAAGCTTTCTTT. Using reference TRBV18 and TRBJ1-1 for the parts outside the CDR3, the full variable domain is NAGVMQNPRHLVRRRGQEARLRCSPMKGHSHVYWYRQLPEEGLKFMVYLQKENIIDESGMPKERFSAEFPKEGPSILRIQQVVRGDSAAYFCASGQGAGNTEAFFGQGTRLTVV.

The chain combines TRBV19 with TRBJ1-2, with TRBD1 matching 7 bases. Trimming took 4 bases from V and 2 from J; bases not matched to a gene: 10. Germline V gene lookup returns CDR1 LNHDA and CDR2 SQIVND (reference sequence). This CDR3 has 16 amino acids. The CDR3 sequence is CASSTLRDRENYGYTF. The CDR3 DNA reads TGTGCCAGTAGTACCCTCAGAGACAGGGAAAACTATGGCTACACCTTC. The full variable domain, completed using reference TRBV19 and TRBJ1-2, is DGGITQSPKYLFRKEGQNVTLSCEQNLNHDAMYWYRQDPGQGLRLIYYSQIVNDFQKGDIAEGYSVSREKKESFPLTVTSAQKNPTAFYLCASSTLRDRENYGYTFGSGTRLTVV.

The rearrangement uses TRBV30 and TRBJ2-5; D may be TRBD2 (6 bases). The germline V gene has CDR1 GTSNPN and CDR2 SVGIG (reference sequence). V lost 5 bases, J lost 6 bases, and 19 bases lay in between. The CDR3 is 14 amino acids. The CDR3 loop reads CAWGRDSASKTQYF. CDR3 in DNA: TGTGCCTGGGGAAGGGACTCCGCGTCCAAGACCCAGTACTTC.

This sequence joins TRBV19 and TRBJ1-1, with D possibly being TRBD1 (5 bases). Trimming pared 4 bases from V and 4 bases from J, leaving 13 bases between. CDR1 and CDR2 (germline): LNHDA, SQIVND (reference sequence). This CDR3 has 14 amino acids. DNA of the CDR3: TGTGCCAGTAGTAAACAGGACCGCTCCACTGAAGCTTTCTTT. It codes for CASSKQDRSTEAFF.

V usage is TRBV19 and J usage is TRBJ2-4; 11 bases align to TRBD1. V shed 6 bases and J 5 bases; nucleotides not matched to a gene: 9. The CDR3 runs 16 residues. CDR1 and CDR2 (germline): LNHDA, SQIVND (reference sequence). The CDR3 sequence is CASSHPPGQGENIQYF. The DNA for the CDR3 is TGTGCCAGTAGCCACCCTCCGGGACAGGGGGAAAACATTCAGTACTTC.

The chain couples TRBV14 to TRBJ2-7; TRBD1 agrees at 9 bases. J lost 2 bases, V lost 1 base, and 6 bases had no gene match. Germline loops: CDR1 SGHDN, CDR2 FVKESK. This CDR3 contains 16 residues. The CDR3 coding sequence is TGTGCCAGCAGCCAAGCCCTTAGGACAGGGGCCTACGAGCAGTACTTC. As protein: CASSQALRTGAYEQYF.

The chain recombines TRBV5-4 with TRBJ2-7; D is ambiguous. The CDR3 consists of 14 residues. Trimming pared 1 base from V and 0 bases from J, leaving 8 bases between. Germline V gene lookup returns CDR1 SGHNT and CDR2 YYREEE (reference sequence). CDR3 DNA: TGTGCCAGCAGCTTGACAGCCAGCTCCTACGAGCAGTACTTC. Translated: CASSLTASSYEQYF.

This chain joins TRBV7-2 and TRBJ2-2, with TRBD2 matching over 8 bases. The ends lost 5 bases at V and 4 bases at J; junction bases unmatched: 9. The CDR3 length is 16 residues. CDR1 and CDR2 from the germline V gene are SGHTA and FQGNSA. This CDR3 is CASSLHGGAATGELFF. The CDR3 region has the DNA TGTGCCAGCAGCCTGCACGGGGGGGCGGCCACCGGGGAGCTGTTTTTT.

The chain links TRBV19 to TRBJ2-1, with D maybe TRBD1 (6 bases). CDR1 is LNHDA and CDR2 is SQIVND in the germline V gene (reference sequence). The CDR3 is 12 amino acids. V was trimmed by 9 bases and J by 7 bases, leaving 13 bases between them. This CDR3 is CASGTSWNEQFF. In nucleotides, the CDR3 is TGTGCCAGCGGGACATCGTGGAATGAGCAGTTCTTC.

The V gene is TRBV19, the J gene TRBJ2-1, with D tentatively TRBD1 (6 bases). This CDR3 is 12 amino acids long. Trimming shortened V by 3 bases and J by 12 bases, and 12 bases separated the two germline ends. The germline V gene has CDR1 LNHDA and CDR2 SQIVND (reference sequence). The CDR3 spells CASSMVDRGQFF. CDR3 coding DNA: TGTGCCAGTAGTATGGTGGACAGAGGGCAGTTCTTC.

The rearrangement joins TRBV19 to TRBJ1-4; weak D call: TRBD1 (6 bases). Germline CDR1 reads LNHDA; CDR2 reads SQIVND (reference sequence). Trimming cost V 8 bases and J 8 bases, with 18 bases left between them. The CDR3 spans 14 residues. Here the CDR3 reads CASVQGSAGEKLFF. The CDR3 nucleotides read TGTGCCAGTGTCCAGGGGTCGGCTGGCGAAAAACTGTTTTTT.

The V call is TRBV18, the J call TRBJ2-1; D may be TRBD1 (6 bases). There are 15 residues in the CDR3. Trimming took off 3 bases at V and 3 bases at J, with 12 bases between the two ends. CDR1 KGHSH and CDR2 LQKENI come from the germline V gene. The CDR3 loop reads CASSPLQGLYNEQFF. The CDR3 DNA sequence: TGTGCCAGCTCACCGCTTCAGGGGCTCTACAATGAGCAGTTCTTC.

The rearrangement links TRBV12-5 to TRBJ2-5; D ambiguous. Germline V gives CDR1 LGHNT, CDR2 FRNRAP. V was pared by 3 bases and J by 2 bases, with 7 bases between. The length of the CDR3 is 13 residues. The CDR3: CASGLSRQETQYF. The DNA for the CDR3 is TGTGCTAGTGGTTTATCGAGACAAGAGACCCAGTACTTC.

The chain links TRBV5-1 to TRBJ2-5; the match to TRBD2 covers 10 bases. The germline CDR1 and CDR2 sequences are SGHRS and YFSETQ. The CDR3 has 17 amino acids. Trimming at V came to 4 bases and at J to 5 bases, leaving 14 bases not matched to a gene. The DNA for the CDR3 is TGCGCCAGCAGCCTCCGGACTAGCGGATCCTCCGTGGAGACCCAGTACTTC. Translation: CASSLRTSGSSVETQYF.

The sample holds one count of this clone. The chain joins TRBV7-5 to TRBJ2-7; the table names TRBD2, a call not compared with the DNA. TRBV7-5 is labeled a pseudogene. The CDR3 has 10 amino acids. CDR3 bases: TGTGTCAGAAGCGCTAACGAGCAGTACTTC. Translating it yields CVRSANEQYF.

The V gene is TRBV5-1, the J gene TRBJ2-7; possible D gene TRBD1, 6 bases. The CDR3 runs 12 residues. Trimming stripped 1 base from V and 9 bases from J, with 11 bases between. CDR1 is SGHRS and CDR2 is YFSETQ in the germline V gene. The CDR3 DNA follows: TGCGCCAGCAGCTTGACAGGGTGGGGGCAGTACTTC. It yields the protein CASSLTGWGQYF. Drawing the rest from reference TRBV5-1 and TRBJ2-7, the complete variable domain is KAGVTQTPRYLIKTRGQQVTLSCSPISGHRSVSWYQQTPGQGLQFLFEYFSETQRNKGNFPGRFSGRQFSNSRSEMNVSTLELGDSALYLCASSLTGWGQYFGPGTRLTVT.

The chain couples TRBV15 to TRBJ2-7; D perhaps matches TRBD1 (5 bases). The CDR3 extends over 13 amino acids. The V and J ends lost 3 bases and 6 bases respectively, with 12 bases between them. Germline CDR1 and CDR2: LNHNV and YYDKDF (reference sequence). DNA of the CDR3: TGTGCCACCAGCAGCGAAGGGGCTGGCGAGCAGTACTTC. This translates into CATSSEGAGEQYF.